Presented here are 2 T cell receptor beta chains from one specimen sequenced in a study of early T cells in non-severe SARS-CoV-2 infection. TCRdb reprocessed the 5' RACE reads via MiXCR and lists one record per CDR3 protein. The table includes tens of thousands of distinct CDR3 sequences, 4.7% detected once. The sequenced sample consisted of whole blood. The receptors shown here come from an adult who was a healthcare worker with PCR-confirmed SARS-CoV-2 infection or an uninfected control (not recorded which).

This clonotype has at least ten counts. CDR3 loop: CASSRGLAKGGDTQYF. The CDR3 region has the DNA TGTGCCAGCAGCCGTGGACTAGCGAAAGGGGGAGATACGCAGTATTTT. The chain recombines TRBV7-6 with TRBJ2-3; 9 bases agree with TRBD2. There are 16 residues in the CDR3. Trimming cost V 5 bases and J 5 bases; bases outside gene matches: 11. The germline V gene encodes CDR1 SGHVS and CDR2 FNYEAQ.

This clonotype was recorded at least ten times. The chain is built from TRBV4-1 and TRBJ2-3; D possibly uses TRBD1 or TRBD2 (6 bases each). CDR3 length equals 15 residues. V lost 4 bases and J 0 bases, leaving 11 bases between the germline ends. Germline V gene data show CDR1 as MGHRA and CDR2 as YSYEKL. The CDR3 DNA follows: TGCGCCAGCAGCCTGCGGGACACTAGCACAGATACGCAGTATTTT. Protein sequence: CASSLRDTSTDTQYF.